This T cell receptor (beta chain) was sequenced in a study of blood T cell repertoires in COVID-19. The overall study: Samples of COVID-19 (acute and convalescent) were obtained from the United States, Italy and Spain. Sample material is recorded as cDNA or gDNA derived from T cells, B-cell-depleted T cells, or PBMCs.

Original analysis: Scientists estimated how many nucleated cells there were by amplifying reference gene primers. Only in-frame clones appear in the TCRdb table, and some are missing; sequencing was by immunoSEQ multiplex PCR. D and trimming were read from the DNA, whereas the V and J calls and clone size are those reported in that table. Of about 180,000 clones in the sample, about 82% were seen once. The junction had 9 bases not matched to a gene; V was cut back by 4 bases and J by 5 bases. This CDR3 is 15 amino acids long. Per germline, CDR1 SGHNT and CDR2 YYREEE (reference sequence). This TCR derives from a man in his 70s with active or convalescent COVID-19. The V gene is TRBV5-4, the J gene TRBJ2-3, with 8 bases lining up with TRBD1. Sequencing used peripheral blood. CDR3 sequence (DNA): TGTGCCAGCAGCGACGGACAGGGAGTGATAGATACGCAGTATTTT. Protein product: CASSDGQGVIDTQYF.